This T cell receptor (beta chain) was identified during a study of a mutant IDH1 vaccine in newly diagnosed glioma. The overall study: Once 4-6 weeks had passed after radiotherapy alone, vaccination started, or it started with temozolomide cycles.

This clone was counted a single time. The antigen remains unidentified. Sequenced by immunoSEQ multiplex PCR; TCRdb stores in-frame clones only, minus some. The sample includes about 130,000 clones, around 80% seen only once; the top ten take about 5.5%. Time point specified: week 11, during vaccination. Each vaccine dose was 300 ug of mutant IDH1 20-mer peptide, with topical imiquimod. Donors harbored newly found WHO grade 3 or 4 IDH1-mutant, ATRX-lost astrocytomas. The starting material was PBMCs, obtained from a glioma patient whose treatment included an IDH1 peptide vaccine. The source of this sequence is a man aged 40-49 years with glioma.

The CDR3 DNA follows: TGCACCAGCAGCCAAGACCGTGAGACTAGCGGGGGGGCTGGAGCCTACGAGCAGTACTTC. This gives the protein CTSSQDRETSGGAGAYEQYF. The rearrangement joins TRBV1 to TRBJ2-7; no check of the table's D call, TRBD2, against the DNA was made. TRBV1 is reported as a pseudogene. The CDR3 has 20 amino acids.